This TCR beta chain was recorded in a study of regulatory T cells in long-lasting Graves disease. At the level of the study: Patients met the persistent Graves' disease definition after over 5 years of antithyroid drugs with positive TSH receptor antibodies.

This clonotype was seen repeatedly, ten times or more. Its cognate antigen is unknown. Study results and caveats: Study was limited to peripheral blood, excluding thyroid tissue. Fewer public clonotypes were shared by new patients (around 990) than by persistent patients (about 2,500).

Time point here: persistent/refractory GD, antithyroid drugs over 5 years with positive TRAb. From PBMCs, RNA was extracted and then used to make the TCR library. To make TCR beta libraries, researchers used iRepertoire HTBI primers and Arm-PCR of CDR3 regions. Each CDR3 protein gets one entry after TCRdb re-called the multiplex PCR reads with MiXCR. The sample shows roughly 700,000 distinct CDR3 sequences, approximately 31% of them seen only once. The specimen was peripheral blood mononuclear cells (PBMCs), collected when the disease was refractory, from a patient treated with antithyroid drugs. This TCR came from a female donor with Graves disease.

The CDR3: CASSRGPTYQETQYF. CDR3 nucleotide sequence: TGTGCCAGCAGCAGAGGGCCCACGTACCAAGAGACCCAGTACTTC. The rearrangement links TRBV6-1 to TRBJ2-5, with D perhaps matching TRBD2 (5 bases). This CDR3 has 15 amino acids. CDR1 is MNHNS and CDR2 is SASEGT in the germline V gene. Trimming shortened V by 6 bases and J by 0 bases, and 14 bases separated the two germline ends.